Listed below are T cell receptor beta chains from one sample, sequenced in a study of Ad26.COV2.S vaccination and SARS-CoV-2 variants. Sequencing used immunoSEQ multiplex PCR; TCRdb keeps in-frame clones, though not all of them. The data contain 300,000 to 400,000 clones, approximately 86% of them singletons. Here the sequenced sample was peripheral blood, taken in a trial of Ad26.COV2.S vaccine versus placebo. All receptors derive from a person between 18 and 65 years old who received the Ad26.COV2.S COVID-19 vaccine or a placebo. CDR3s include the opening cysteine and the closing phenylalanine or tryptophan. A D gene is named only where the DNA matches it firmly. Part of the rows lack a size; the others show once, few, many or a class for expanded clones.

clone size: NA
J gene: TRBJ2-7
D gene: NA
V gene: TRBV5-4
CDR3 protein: CASSGGKGEQYF
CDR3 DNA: TGTGCCAGCAGCGGGGGAAAGGGCGAGCAGTACTTC

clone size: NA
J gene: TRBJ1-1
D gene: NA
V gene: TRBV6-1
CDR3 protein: CASSEGQWNTEAFF
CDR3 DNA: TGTGCCAGCAGTGAAGGGCAGTGGAACACTGAAGCTTTCTTT

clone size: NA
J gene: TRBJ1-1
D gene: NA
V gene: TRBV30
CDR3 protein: CAAQVWNTEAFF
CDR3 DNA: TGTGCCGCGCAGGTGTGGAACACTGAAGCTTTCTTT

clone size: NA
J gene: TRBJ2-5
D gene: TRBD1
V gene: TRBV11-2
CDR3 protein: CASSPPLRGQETQYF
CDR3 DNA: TGTGCCAGCAGCCCCCCTCTAAGGGGACAGGAGACCCAGTACTTC

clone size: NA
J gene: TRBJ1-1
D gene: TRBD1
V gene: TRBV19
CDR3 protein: CASSIRQGARTTEAFF
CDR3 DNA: TGTGCCAGTAGTATTCGGCAGGGGGCTAGAACTACTGAAGCTTTCTTT

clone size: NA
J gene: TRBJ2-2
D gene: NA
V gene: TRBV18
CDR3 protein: CASSPRSTGSNTGELFF
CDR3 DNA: TGTGCCAGCTCACCCAGATCGACAGGATCGAACACCGGGGAGCTGTTTTTT

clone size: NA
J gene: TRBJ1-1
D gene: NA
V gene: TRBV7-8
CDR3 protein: CASSLVTGNTEAFF
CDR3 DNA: TGTGCCAGCAGCTTAGTTACAGGGAACACTGAAGCTTTCTTT

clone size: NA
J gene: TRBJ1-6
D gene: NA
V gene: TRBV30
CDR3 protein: CAWTNGATLTPLHF
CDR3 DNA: TGTGCCTGGACCAACGGGGCCACCTTGACCCCCCTCCACTTT

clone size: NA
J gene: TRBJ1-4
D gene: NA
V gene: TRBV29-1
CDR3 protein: CSVEGTGLNEKLFF
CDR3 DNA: TGCAGCGTTGAAGGTACAGGGTTGAATGAAAAACTGTTTTTT

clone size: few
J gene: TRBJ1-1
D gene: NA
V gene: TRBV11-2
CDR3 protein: CASSRADSLNTEAFF
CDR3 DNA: TGTGCCAGCAGTCGAGCCGACAGTTTGAACACTGAAGCTTTCTTT